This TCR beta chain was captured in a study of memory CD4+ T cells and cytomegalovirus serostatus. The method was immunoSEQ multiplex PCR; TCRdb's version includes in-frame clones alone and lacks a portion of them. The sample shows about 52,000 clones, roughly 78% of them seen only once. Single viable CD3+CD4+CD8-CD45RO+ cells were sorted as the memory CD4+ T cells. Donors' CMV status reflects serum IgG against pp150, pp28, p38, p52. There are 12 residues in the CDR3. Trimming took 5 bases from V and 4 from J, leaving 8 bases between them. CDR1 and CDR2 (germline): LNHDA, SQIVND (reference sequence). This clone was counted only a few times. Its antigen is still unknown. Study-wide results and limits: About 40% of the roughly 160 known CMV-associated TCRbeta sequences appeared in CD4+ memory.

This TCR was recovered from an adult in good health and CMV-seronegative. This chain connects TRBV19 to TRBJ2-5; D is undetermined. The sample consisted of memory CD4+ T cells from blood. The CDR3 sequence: CASSLQGETQYF. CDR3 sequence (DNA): TGTGCCAGTAGTCTCCAAGGAGAGACCCAGTACTTC.